The 10 T cell receptor beta chains in this list originate from one sample, sequenced in a study of OX40 agonist ivuxolimab in advanced cancers. Only in-frame clones appear in the TCRdb table, and some are missing; sequencing was by immunoSEQ multiplex PCR. The sample lists roughly 56,000 clones; roughly 89% were seen once. The sample was CD4+ or CD8+ T cells sorted from blood, taken in a trial of the OX40 agonist ivuxolimab. The source of these receptors is an adult with an advanced solid tumor such as melanoma, head and neck, liver or kidney cancer.

The chain uses TRBV11-3 and TRBJ2-2; D remains unclear. Germline loops: CDR1 SGHNT, CDR2 YENEEA. V shed 1 base and J shed 4 bases, with 4 bases lying between them. This CDR3 region has 13 residues. This CDR3 is CASSLVTTGELFF. Here the CDR3 DNA reads TGTGCCAGCAGCTTAGTGACCACCGGGGAGCTGTTTTTT.

V gene TRBV9 combines with J gene TRBJ2-7; D is uncertain. CDR3 length: 14 amino acids. Germline CDR1 reads SGDLS; CDR2 reads YYNGEE. The germline V and J ends were trimmed by 0 bases and 3 bases, with 10 bases remaining between them. The CDR3 region has the DNA TGTGCCAGCAGCGTAGGACCTGGGGTCTACGAGCAGTACTTC. The encoded protein is CASSVGPGVYEQYF.

V is TRBV30 and J is TRBJ2-5; D unresolved. The V end lost 8 bases, the J end lost 2 bases, and 15 bases lay between the germline ends. CDR1 GTSNPN and CDR2 SVGIG come from the germline V gene (reference sequence). This CDR3 region has 13 residues. The CDR3 bases are TGTGCCCAAGGTCCGGGCCAACAAGAGACCCAGTACTTC. The encoded protein is CAQGPGQQETQYF. Based on the CDR3 plus reference TRBV30 and TRBJ2-5, the full variable domain is SQTIHQWPATLVQPVGSPLSLECTVEGTSNPNLYWYRQAAGRGLQLLFYSVGIGQISSEVPQNLSASRPQDRQFILSSKKLLLSDSGFYLCAQGPGQQETQYFGPGTRLLVL.

The CDR3 spells CASSEEAAGIRRGDKGKLFF. CDR3 coding DNA: TGTGCCAGCAGTGAAGAGGCGGCTGGAATAAGGAGGGGCGACAAAGGAAAACTGTTTTTT. The chain couples TRBV2 to TRBJ1-4; possible D gene TRBD1, 5 bases. The length of the CDR3 is 20 residues. The germline gives CDR1 SNHLY, CDR2 FYNNEI. Between the trimmed V and J ends, which lost 1 base and 10 bases, there was a span of 31 bases.

The V and J genes are TRBV28 and TRBJ2-5, with a possible D match to TRBD2 (6 bases). The CDR3 is 14 amino acids. The ends were cut back, 5 bases at V and 5 bases at J, with 15 bases in the middle. Per germline, CDR1 MDHEN and CDR2 SYDVKM. As DNA, the CDR3 is TGTGCCAGCAGTCTGCCGACCGGAGGGGAGACCCAGTACTTC. Protein: CASSLPTGGETQYF.

CDR3 sequence: CASRLLAGDNEQFF. DNA of the CDR3: TGTGCCAGCAGGTTGCTAGCGGGGGACAATGAGCAGTTCTTC. The chain recombines TRBV6-1 with TRBJ2-1; 10 bases align to TRBD2. This CDR3 spans 14 amino acids. Trimming at V came to 6 bases and at J to 5 bases, leaving 4 bases not matched to a gene. Germline CDR1 is MNHNS and CDR2 is SASEGT.

This rearrangement joins TRBV7-9 to TRBJ2-5; tentative D call: TRBD1 (5 bases). The CDR3 extends over 16 amino acids. Germline-derived CDR1 and CDR2 are SEHNR and FQNEAQ (reference sequence). V was trimmed by 2 bases and J by 2 bases, leaving 15 bases between them. The CDR3 loop is CASSLSSRAFQETQYF. The CDR3 bases are TGTGCCAGCAGCTTATCAAGCAGGGCTTTTCAAGAGACCCAGTACTTC.

The chain links TRBV7-8 to TRBJ2-1; 13 bases line up with TRBD2. Trimming at V came to 0 bases and at J to 10 bases, leaving 12 bases not matched to a gene. This CDR3 spans 18 amino acids. CDR1 is SGHVS and CDR2 is FQNEAQ in the germline V gene. The CDR3 spells CASSLASGLAGQKGEQFF. CDR3 nucleotide sequence: TGTGCCAGCAGCTTAGCCTCGGGACTAGCGGGGCAGAAGGGGGAGCAGTTCTTC. The entire variable domain, with the rest obtained from reference TRBV7-8 and TRBJ2-1, is as follows: GAGVSQSPRYKVAKRGQDVALRCDPISGHVSLFWYQQALGQGPEFLTYFQNEAQLDKSGLPSDRFFAERPEGSVSTLKIQRTQQEDSAVYLCASSLASGLAGQKGEQFFGPGTRLTVL.

CDR3: CASSQTGGETQYF. Written as DNA, the CDR3 is TGTGCCAGCTCACAAACGGGGGGAGAGACCCAGTACTTC. The chain combines TRBV18 with TRBJ2-5, with 7 bases fitting TRBD2. This CDR3 contains 13 residues. CDR1 is KGHSH and CDR2 is LQKENI in the germline V gene. J lost 4 bases, V lost 4 bases, and 3 bases had no gene match. The whole variable domain, remainder taken from reference TRBV18 and TRBJ2-5, is NAGVMQNPRHLVRRRGQEARLRCSPMKGHSHVYWYRQLPEEGLKFMVYLQKENIIDESGMPKERFSAEFPKEGPSILRIQQVVRGDSAAYFCASSQTGGETQYFGPGTRLLVL.

In this sample, this clone turned up a few times. The rearrangement uses TRBV6-6 and TRBJ1-1; D perhaps matches TRBD1 (5 bases). V was pared by 5 bases and J by 4 bases, with 11 bases between. The CDR3 runs 13 residues. Per germline, CDR1 MNHNY and CDR2 SVGAGI (reference sequence). CDR3 residues: CASSVQASTEAFF. DNA of the CDR3: TGTGCCAGCAGTGTACAGGCCTCCACTGAAGCTTTCTTT.